The 25 T cell receptor beta chains in this list originate from one sample, sequenced in a study of T cell changes during pregnancy in multiple sclerosis. Sequencing used immunoSEQ multiplex PCR; TCRdb keeps in-frame clones, though not all of them. The profile covers tens of thousands of clones, with roughly 93% appearing a single time and around 0.75% taken by the ten largest. The sample in question was peripheral blood, obtained in the second trimester of pregnancy. The receptors derive from a female donor in good health, enrolled as a control in a pregnancy study.

The gene calls are TRBV6-1 and TRBJ1-1; D not certain. V was trimmed by 1 base and J by 9 bases, leaving 15 bases between them. CDR3 length: 14 amino acids. CDR1 MNHNS and CDR2 SASEGT come from the germline V gene. CDR3 sequence: CASSEEVGVSKAFF. The CDR3 DNA follows: TGTGCCAGCAGTGAAGAGGTGGGAGTCTCAAAAGCTTTCTTT.

The rearrangement uses TRBV25-1 and TRBJ1-5, with D hard to call. Trimming cost V 6 bases and J 0 bases, with 9 bases left between them. The germline V gene has CDR1 MGHDK and CDR2 SYGVNS. The CDR3 extends over 14 amino acids. CDR3 residues: CASSVAYSNQPQHF. The CDR3 DNA sequence: TGTGCCAGCAGCGTTGCGTATAGCAATCAGCCCCAGCATTTT.

The rearrangement uses TRBV7-3 and TRBJ2-1, with D unclear. Trimming cost V 5 bases and J 0 bases, with 8 bases left between them. This CDR3 spans 14 amino acids. Germline values: CDR1 SGHTA, CDR2 FQGTGA. The CDR3 DNA follows: TGTGCCAGCAGCCCGTACAGCTCCTACAATGAGCAGTTCTTC. Encoded protein: CASSPYSSYNEQFF.

This sequence joins TRBV30 and TRBJ1-4; TRBD1 might be the D (5 bases). V was shortened by 2 bases and J by 11 bases, with 15 bases between the two germline ends. CDR1 and CDR2 (germline): GTSNPN, SVGIG (reference sequence). The CDR3 loop spans 13 amino acids. In DNA form, the CDR3 reads TGTGCCTGGAGTACTGGGGGGGAGGGTAAACTGTTTTTT. Its translation: CAWSTGGEGKLFF.

The gene calls are TRBV5-1 and TRBJ1-1; D call uncertain. CDR1 is SGHRS and CDR2 is YFSETQ in the germline V gene. The V end was cut by 0 bases, the J end by 4 bases, with 10 bases between. This CDR3 contains 14 residues. The DNA for the CDR3 is TGCGCCAGCAGCTTGGAGTCGCGGGGCACTGAAGCTTTCTTT. The encoded protein is CASSLESRGTEAFF.

CDR3 residues: CASSLALGTSTYNEQFF. CDR3 DNA: TGTGCCAGCAGCTTAGCTCTCGGTACTAGCACCTACAATGAGCAGTTCTTC. The rearrangement uses TRBV7-2 and TRBJ2-1, with D perhaps TRBD2 (6 bases). The CDR3 is 17 residues long. Germline V CDR1 and CDR2: SGHTA, FQGNSA. V lost 0 bases, J lost 2 bases, and 14 bases lay in between.

This clone was counted a few times. This chain connects TRBV7-9 to TRBJ1-5; D call uncertain. The length of the CDR3 is 13 residues. Germline-derived CDR1 and CDR2 are SEHNR and FQNEAQ (reference sequence). V lost 5 bases, J lost 5 bases, and 10 bases lay in between. The CDR3 DNA follows: TGTGCCAGCAGCCGGGGTGGTGATCAGCCCCAGCATTTT. It encodes CASSRGGDQPQHF.

The chain couples TRBV25-1 to TRBJ1-1; D may be TRBD1 (5 bases). In germline, CDR1 is MGHDK, CDR2 SYGVNS. Trimming stripped 8 bases from V and 3 bases from J, with 13 bases between. This CDR3 contains 13 residues. CDR3 sequence (DNA): TGTGCCAGCCAGATTCAGGGTTACACTGAAGCTTTCTTT. This gives the protein CASQIQGYTEAFF.

V gene TRBV2 combines with J gene TRBJ2-7; TRBD1 matches 7 bases. The CDR3 is made up of 14 amino acids. Germline V gives CDR1 SNHLY, CDR2 FYNNEI. The trim removed 7 bases at V and 5 bases at J, leaving 11 bases unmatched. CDR3 DNA: TGTGCCAGCACGTTCACAGGGGTTAACCACGAGCAGTACTTC. It encodes CASTFTGVNHEQYF.

The chain has TRBV11-1 and TRBJ1-3, with 11 bases matching TRBD1. The CDR3 covers 15 residues. The junction had 0 bases not matched to a gene; V was cut back by 3 bases and J by 2 bases. Germline CDR1 is SGHAT and CDR2 is FQDESV (reference sequence). The CDR3 nucleotides read TGTGCCAGCAGCTTGGACAGGGGGCCTGGAAACACCATATATTTT. As protein: CASSLDRGPGNTIYF.

This clone was detected once. V usage is TRBV9 and J usage is TRBJ2-7; 10 bases line up with TRBD1. The CDR3 has 14 amino acids. V gave up 3 bases and J gave up 3 bases; unmatched junction bases: 3. In germline, CDR1 is SGDLS, CDR2 YYNGEE. This CDR3 is CASSEGQGNYEQYF. In DNA, the CDR3 is TGTGCCAGCAGCGAGGGACAGGGGAACTACGAGCAGTACTTC.

The chain links TRBV7-8 to TRBJ1-4; TRBD1 aligns across 9 bases. The CDR3 loop spans 19 amino acids. V dropped 1 base and J dropped 7; count of bases not matched to a gene: 16. Germline CDR1 is SGHVS and CDR2 is FQNEAQ. CDR3 sequence (DNA): TGTGCCAGCAGCTTAGTTCTGGGACAGGGTCCCAATCTTGGTGAAAAACTGTTTTTT. It is translated as CASSLVLGQGPNLGEKLFF. Full variable domain (outside the CDR3, taken from reference TRBV7-8 and TRBJ1-4): GAGVSQSPRYKVAKRGQDVALRCDPISGHVSLFWYQQALGQGPEFLTYFQNEAQLDKSGLPSDRFFAERPEGSVSTLKIQRTQQEDSAVYLCASSLVLGQGPNLGEKLFFGSGTQLSVL.

J is TRBJ1-3 and V is TRBV7-2; D gene uncertain. V lost 5 bases, J lost 0 bases, and 11 bases lay in between. Germline lookup yields CDR1 SGHTA and CDR2 FQGNSA. The CDR3 covers 15 residues. This CDR3 reads CASSPRLDSGNTIYF. The CDR3 DNA follows: TGTGCCAGCAGCCCCCGACTTGACTCTGGAAACACCATATATTTT.

V gene TRBV5-8 combines with J gene TRBJ1-6, with 7 bases lining up with TRBD1. Per the germline V gene, CDR1 is SGHTS and CDR2 is YDEGEE. The ends lost 3 bases at V and 0 bases at J; junction bases unmatched: 6. This CDR3 has 17 residues. The CDR3 is CASSSAGGSSYNSPLHF. The CDR3 coding sequence is TGTGCCAGCAGCTCCGCAGGGGGGAGCTCCTATAATTCACCCCTCCACTTT.

The chain combines TRBV27 with TRBJ2-5; D possibly corresponds to TRBD2 (5 bases). The V gene lost 5 bases and the J gene lost 0 bases, with 7 bases spanning the gap. CDR3 length: 13 amino acids. CDR1 and CDR2 from the germline V gene are MNHEY and SMNVEV (reference sequence). As DNA, the CDR3 is TGTGCCAGCAGTGGACTGAACCAAGAGACCCAGTACTTC. It is translated as CASSGLNQETQYF.

J is TRBJ2-5 and V is TRBV5-4; 9 bases align to TRBD2. Germline assignment: CDR1 SGHNT and CDR2 YYREEE (reference sequence). Trimming cost V 0 bases and J 0 bases; bases outside gene matches: 3. CDR3 length: 16 amino acids. The chain's CDR3 is CASSLDAGGNQETQYF. CDR3 nucleotide sequence: TGTGCCAGCAGCTTGGACGCGGGGGGGAACCAAGAGACCCAGTACTTC.

The table lists this clone with a few counts. This rearrangement joins TRBV19 to TRBJ1-5, with 8 bases lining up with TRBD1. This CDR3 is 14 amino acids long. The germline CDR1 and CDR2 sequences are LNHDA and SQIVND (reference sequence). J was trimmed by 2 bases and V by 6 bases; bases with no gene match: 3. The CDR3 coding sequence is TGTGCCAGTAGATTGGGACAGGGCAATCAGCCCCAGCATTTT. As protein: CASRLGQGNQPQHF.

The chain uses TRBV19 and TRBJ1-1, with a possible D match to TRBD1 (5 bases). Germline V gene lookup returns CDR1 LNHDA and CDR2 SQIVND (reference sequence). V was trimmed by 5 bases and J by 1 base, leaving 11 bases between them. This CDR3 has 14 residues. As DNA, the CDR3 is TGTGCCAGTAGTCATCACGGACAGAACACTGAAGCTTTCTTT. This gives the protein CASSHHGQNTEAFF.

The rearrangement joins TRBV30 to TRBJ1-2; 10 nucleotides line up with TRBD1. Germline V CDR1 and CDR2: GTSNPN, SVGIG (reference sequence). The length of the CDR3 is 14 residues. Trimming removed 3 bases from V and 8 bases from J; junction bases left unmatched: 9. CDR3 sequence reads: CAWSRDRGQRGYTF. CDR3 sequence (DNA): TGTGCCTGGAGCCGCGACAGGGGGCAAAGAGGCTACACCTTC.

The chain employs TRBV7-6 and TRBJ2-5; 8 bases are shared with TRBD2. Germline CDR1 reads SGHVS; CDR2 reads FNYEAQ. The CDR3 runs to 15 residues. V lost 7 bases, J lost 2 bases, and 9 bases stayed unmatched. CDR3 in DNA: TGTGCCAGCACTTCCCGCGGGGGGCAACAAGAGACCCAGTACTTC. Protein sequence: CASTSRGGQQETQYF.

This chain connects TRBV7-2 to TRBJ2-4; 8 bases line up with TRBD1. The germline V gene has CDR1 SGHTA and CDR2 FQGNSA. V lost 8 bases, J lost 2 bases, and 5 bases stayed unmatched. This CDR3 is 14 amino acids long. CDR3 DNA sequence: TGTGCCAGCGTTACAGGGGGGCCCAAAAACATTCAGTACTTC. It specifies CASVTGGPKNIQYF.

This clone has a single count. This sequence joins TRBV29-1 and TRBJ2-3, with 9 nucleotides matching TRBD1. Trimming removed 5 bases from V and 3 bases from J; junction bases left unmatched: 9. The CDR3 has 15 amino acids. Germline V gene data show CDR1 as SQVTM and CDR2 as ANQGSEA. The CDR3 region has the DNA TGCAGCGTTATGGGGGGGACAGGGTGGACAGATACGCAGTATTTT. Protein product: CSVMGGTGWTDTQYF.

V usage is TRBV6-5 and J usage is TRBJ2-5; TRBD1 aligns across 7 bases. V lost 2 bases, J lost 4 bases, and 4 bases stayed unmatched. CDR3 size: 14 residues. CDR1 is MNHEY, CDR2 SVGAGI, per germline. The DNA of the CDR3 is TGTGCCAGCAGTTACCAGGGACAGTCAGAGACCCAGTACTTC. Protein product: CASSYQGQSETQYF.

This clone has a single count. This chain connects TRBV2 to TRBJ2-4; 8 bases agree with TRBD2. In germline, CDR1 is SNHLY, CDR2 FYNNEI. The V segment lost 2 bases and the J segment 13 bases; nucleotides outside the gene matches: 4. The CDR3 totals 12 residues. CDR3 coding DNA: TGTGCCAGCAGTGAAACATCGGGGGGGCAGTACTTC. This gives the protein CASSETSGGQYF.

V usage is TRBV7-8 and J usage is TRBJ1-1, with 7 bases aligning to TRBD1. The CDR3 extends over 14 amino acids. V shed 4 bases, J shed 5 bases, and the junction held 7 bases outside the gene matches. Per germline, CDR1 SGHVS and CDR2 FQNEAQ. CDR3 residues: CASSSKGARTEAFF. CDR3 bases: TGTGCCAGCAGCTCCAAGGGGGCGCGGACTGAAGCTTTCTTT.